This T cell receptor beta chain originates from a study of regulatory T cells in long-lasting Graves disease. Study findings and constraints: Graves' patients with persistent disease showed TCR diversity lower than patients newly diagnosed. Comparison showed that persistent patients shared more public clonotypes (over 2,500) than new patients (approximately 930).

V lost 8 bases to trimming and J lost 1 base; unmatched junction nucleotides: 8. This CDR3 is 17 amino acids long. Germline V gene sequence: CDR1 KGHDR, CDR2 SFDVKD. As for this clonotype: The antigen is not known.

The time point here: newly diagnosed GD, antithyroid drugs for less than 3 months. Generation of the TCR library employed RNA extracted from PBMCs. EDTA tubes collected around 8.7 milliliters of peripheral blood. Construction of TCR beta libraries relied on iRepertoire HTBI primers and on Arm-PCR targeting CDR3 regions. TCRdb called the multiplex PCR reads again in MiXCR, with one record for every CDR3 protein. Here the sample spans fewer than 500,000 distinct CDR3 sequences, about 16% being singletons. The data were also submitted as part of a second study, on T cells in Graves' hyperthyroidism and ophthalmopathy.

This sequence originates from a man aged 40-49 years with Graves disease. The specimen was peripheral blood mononuclear cells (PBMCs), collected at new diagnosis, from a patient treated with antithyroid drugs. The chain uses TRBV24-1 and TRBJ2-2, with 11 bases identical to TRBD2. As DNA, the CDR3 is TGTGCCACCACCGAGGGAGGGACTAGCGGGAACACCGGGGAGCTGTTTTTT. It yields the protein CATTEGGTSGNTGELFF.